This T cell receptor (beta chain) derives from a study of cytomegalovirus exposure and HLA in healthy donors. Whole-study results and caveats: Overall, 164 TCR beta chains were annotated as cytomegalovirus-associated. Subsequent analysis revealed that first-cohort TCR clusters tended to co-occur in the approximately 120 validation repertoires. Most TCRs appeared rarely, but some public TCRs recurred in many donors.

Separate from the roughly 720-subject first cohort was the approximately 120-subject validation cohort, to which the donors belonged. Points on this clone: No antigen is known for it.

CDR3 length: 13 residues. V shed 4 bases and J shed 11 bases, with 18 bases lying between them. Germline lookup yields CDR1 SGHRS and CDR2 YFSETQ. This table comes from immunoSEQ multiplex PCR, and its TCRdb copy is limited to in-frame clones, with some not included. The sample has hundreds of thousands of clones, 83% seen once; the top ten hold about 6%. This clonotype was obtained from a woman in her late teens or twenties in good health and CMV-seronegative. The chain combines TRBV5-1 with TRBJ1-1, with D perhaps TRBD1 (5 bases). Material: PBMCs. In DNA, the CDR3 is TGCGCCAGCAGCATAGAAACCGGGACGGATGCTTTCTTT. It specifies CASSIETGTDAFF.